This is a list of T cell receptor beta chains from one sample in a study of tumor-infiltrating lymphocytes in primary liver carcinoma. TCRdb reprocessed the multiplex PCR reads via MiXCR and lists one record per CDR3 protein. The sample consists of some 180,000 distinct CDR3 sequences, 50% to 75% of them appearing once. Specimen: peripheral blood. The receptors were sampled from a man aged 40-49 years with primary liver carcinoma and hepatitis B virus infection. Each CDR3 is given without its conserved first and last residue. Size tells how often a clone was seen (once, few, many) or the class of an expanded clone, and some rows leave it out.

TRBJ2-2,NA,TRBV7-8,TSSRTGNTGELF
TRBJ2-7,NA,TRBV6-5,ASRKGQRDSSSYEQY
TRBJ2-7,NA,TRBV5-6,ASSYTGEQY
TRBJ1-2,NA,TRBV2,ASSPAGRYGYT
TRBJ2-7,NA,TRBV4-1,ASSQDLTGLGAYEQY
TRBJ1-1,NA,TRBV28,ASSLNRPLNTEAF
TRBJ2-1,once,TRBV4-1,ASSPGLAGVREQF
TRBJ1-2,many,TRBV11-2,ASSPSGSGYT
TRBJ2-7,few,TRBV29-1,SVLQGQYEQY
TRBJ1-4,few,TRBV29-1,SVDTGGSNEKLF
TRBJ2-3,NA,TRBV7-9,ADTPNRMGEVDTQY
TRBJ2-1,NA,TRBV11-2,ASSSPGPGNEQF